One sample yielded the 16 T cell receptor beta chains listed below, sequenced in a study of T cells after yellow fever vaccination. From the 5' RACE reads, TCRdb called clonotypes with MiXCR, one entry per CDR3 protein. The data contain around 110,000 distinct CDR3 sequences, 7% to 8.5% of them singletons. Sequencing used CD8+ T cells sorted from PBMCs, obtained 45 days after the yellow fever booster vaccination. The receptors were gathered from a man aged 30 to 39 who received the YFV17D yellow fever vaccine.

In this sample, this clonotype turned up many times. V gene TRBV4-3 combines with J gene TRBJ2-7; D may be TRBD2 (6 bases). The germline V gene has CDR1 LGHNA and CDR2 YSLEER. The ends were cut back, 0 bases at V and 3 bases at J, with 9 bases in the middle. The length of the CDR3 is 14 residues. The CDR3 coding sequence is TGCGCCAGCAGCCAAGACCGGGGGTACTACGAGCAGTACTTC. Its protein product is CASSQDRGYYEQYF.

This clonotype was observed at least ten times. The V call is TRBV7-2, the J call TRBJ2-1, with D possibly matching TRBD2 (6 bases). Germline-derived CDR1 and CDR2 are SGHTA and FQGNSA. The CDR3 is 16 residues long. With 4 bases removed from V and 0 bases from J, the gap between germline ends came to 13 bases. This chain's CDR3 is CASSSDAGSSYNEQFF. The CDR3 DNA sequence: TGTGCCAGCAGCTCCGATGCGGGGAGCTCCTACAATGAGCAGTTCTTC.

The DNA of the CDR3 is TGCGCCAGCAGCTTGGGGACGGGACAGTCCTACGAGCAGTACTTC. It yields the protein CASSLGTGQSYEQYF. The genes are TRBV5-1 and TRBJ2-7, with TRBD1 identical over 7 bases. Germline CDR1 SGHRS, CDR2 YFSETQ. V was clipped by 0 bases and J by 1 base; unmatched bases: 4. This CDR3 has 15 residues.

The chain uses TRBV7-2 and TRBJ2-3; D could derive from TRBD1 or TRBD2 (5 bases each). V was pared by 7 bases and J by 4 bases, with 12 bases between. From germline, CDR1 is SGHTA and CDR2 FQGNSA. This CDR3 comprises 13 residues. The CDR3 DNA reads TGTGCCAGCACGCCCATGGGGGCAGATACGCAGTATTTT. Its protein is CASTPMGADTQYF.

This clonotype was counted ten times or more. V gene TRBV18 combines with J gene TRBJ2-1; 9 positions match TRBD2. Germline V CDR1 and CDR2: KGHSH, LQKENI. The V and J ends lost 3 bases and 6 bases, in that order; junction bases with no gene match: 15. The CDR3 consists of 18 residues. The CDR3 coding sequence is TGTGCCAGCTCACCGTACGCGGTAGCGGGAGCATCAGGCAATGAGCAGTTCTTC. It yields the protein CASSPYAVAGASGNEQFF.

This clonotype was counted ten times or more. V usage is TRBV29-1 and J usage is TRBJ2-7; 7 bases fit TRBD1. CDR1 is SQVTM, CDR2 ANQGSEA, per germline. The CDR3 extends over 13 amino acids. V shed 6 bases and J 2 bases; nucleotides not matched to a gene: 7. The CDR3 protein is CSVGDSFTYEQYF. CDR3 coding DNA: TGCAGCGTGGGGGACAGCTTTACCTACGAGCAGTACTTC.

In its sample, this clonotype was seen many times. This chain joins TRBV2 and TRBJ2-3, with D possibly being TRBD1 (5 bases). This CDR3 has 14 amino acids. Germline V gene data show CDR1 as SNHLY and CDR2 as FYNNEI. V was trimmed by 3 bases and J by 4 bases, leaving 11 bases between them. The CDR3 DNA reads TGTGCCAGCAGTGATGGGCGCAGGGCAGATACGCAGTATTTT. Protein product: CASSDGRRADTQYF.

This clonotype was counted at least ten times. The chain couples TRBV7-2 to TRBJ2-3, with 8 bases that match TRBD2. The CDR3 sequence is 15 residues long. V was clipped by 7 bases and J by 4 bases; unmatched bases: 10. Germline V gene lookup returns CDR1 SGHTA and CDR2 FQGNSA. The CDR3 protein is CASTKEPGGSDTQYF. As DNA, the CDR3 is TGTGCCAGCACCAAGGAGCCGGGAGGGTCAGATACGCAGTATTTT.

This clonotype has more than one count but fewer than ten. The chain joins TRBV28 to TRBJ2-3, with 9 nucleotides matching TRBD1. With 6 bases clipped from V and 2 bases from J, the junction kept 6 bases outside the gene matches. Per germline, CDR1 MDHEN and CDR2 SYDVKM. The CDR3 contains 15 residues. The DNA of the CDR3 is TGTGCCAGCAGCAGGGACAGGGTGCACACAGATACGCAGTATTTT. It specifies CASSRDRVHTDTQYF.

The chain couples TRBV2 to TRBJ2-1, with 11 bases aligning to TRBD2. Unmatched junction bases numbered 14, after V lost 6 bases and J lost 4 bases. The CDR3 spans 18 residues. Germline CDR1 reads SNHLY; CDR2 reads FYNNEI. This chain's CDR3 is CASSLGGLLAGAYNEQFF. The CDR3 DNA reads as TGTGCCAGCAGCCTGGGGGGGTTACTAGCGGGAGCATACAATGAGCAGTTCTTC.

This clonotype has at least ten counts. V is TRBV7-9 and J is TRBJ2-3, with D hard to call. CDR1 and CDR2 (germline): SEHNR, FQNEAQ (reference sequence). The germline V and J ends were trimmed by 1 base and 1 base, with 3 bases remaining between them. The CDR3 has 13 residues. The CDR3 sequence is CASSLVGTDTQYF. The CDR3 nucleotides read TGTGCCAGCAGCTTAGTGGGCACAGATACGCAGTATTTT. The complete variable domain, with remaining parts taken from reference TRBV7-9 and TRBJ2-3, reads DTGVSQNPRHKITKRGQNVTFRCDPISEHNRLYWYRQTLGQGPEFLTYFQNEAQLEKSRLLSDRFSAERPKGSFSTLEIQRTEQGDSAMYLCASSLVGTDTQYFGPGTRLTVL.

This clonotype was observed a handful of times. V and J are TRBV7-9 and TRBJ1-2, with D perhaps matching TRBD1 (5 bases). The CDR3 is 17 residues long. CDR1 and CDR2 from the germline V gene are SEHNR and FQNEAQ (reference sequence). V shed 5 bases and J shed 1 base, with 20 bases lying between them. In DNA form, the CDR3 reads TGTGCCAGCAGCCCCTCGGTCGGGACGGAGGATAACTATGGCTACACCTTC. Translated: CASSPSVGTEDNYGYTF.

The chain joins TRBV12-3 or TRBV12-4 to TRBJ2-1; 9 bases fit TRBD1. The CDR3 runs 12 residues. The CDR3 DNA follows: TGTGCAACCGGGACAGGGCACAATGAGCAGTTCTTC. Translation: CATGTGHNEQFF.

This clonotype was detected many times. The chain couples TRBV29-1 to TRBJ2-3, with D uncertain. The CDR3 is 14 amino acids. V was clipped by 1 base and J by 1 base, with 9 bases between them. Germline V CDR1 and CDR2: SQVTM, ANQGSEA. The CDR3 region is CSVEGLAGTDTQYF. DNA of the CDR3: TGCAGCGTTGAAGGCCTGGCGGGCACAGATACGCAGTATTTT.

This clonotype was observed at least ten times. The J gene is TRBJ2-1, the V gene TRBV6-5; 10 bases match TRBD2. V lost 2 bases to trimming and J lost 3 bases; unmatched junction nucleotides: 13. Germline loops: CDR1 MNHEY, CDR2 SVGAGI. This CDR3 spans 19 amino acids. The CDR3 DNA follows: TGTGCCAGCAGTTACCCGGGACTAGCGCCTACTCAAAGCTACAATGAGCAGTTCTTC. This translates into CASSYPGLAPTQSYNEQFF.

This clonotype was counted ten times or more. The J gene is TRBJ2-7, the V gene TRBV6-2 or TRBV6-3; no definite D call. The V gene's germline CDR1 is MNHEY and CDR2 SVGEGT. There are 10 residues in the CDR3. V dropped 8 bases and J dropped 6 bases, with 8 bases sitting between them. The CDR3 spells CASGPFEQYF. For the CDR3, the DNA is TGTGCCAGCGGCCCCTTCGAGCAGTACTTC.